This is a list of T cell receptor beta chains from one sample in a study of cytotoxic CD8 clonotypes in ibrutinib-treated CLL. Assay used: immunoSEQ multiplex PCR; TCRdb lists only in-frame clones, some missing. This table holds nearly 300,000 clones, about 72% found once. Sequenced here: PBMCs, sampled at disease progression, from a patient treated with ibrutinib. These receptors came from a human donor with chronic lymphocytic leukemia. Both conserved end residues are part of each CDR3. Fields, in order: clone size, V gene, J gene, D gene, CDR3 DNA, CDR3 protein. The D gene is left open where the match is weak. Size values are once, few and many counts, or a class for expanded clones, and some rows have none.

>.|TRBV7-8|TRBJ2-5|.
TGTGCCAGCAGCCTCCAAGAGACCCAGTACTTC
CASSLQETQYF
>.|TRBV20-1|TRBJ1-2|.
TGCAGTGTGGGTGGGGACGGCTACACCTTC
CSVGGDGYTF
>.|TRBV6-1|TRBJ1-5|.
TGTGCCAGCGCATTGGACAGATATAGCAATCAGCCCCAGCATTTT
CASALDRYSNQPQHF
>.|TRBV29-1|TRBJ2-3|.
TGCAGCGTTGGCCAGGGGTGGGAGACAGATACGCAGTATTTT
CSVGQGWETDTQYF
>.|TRBV4-1|TRBJ1-1|.
TGCGCCAGCAGCCAATTCACTGAAGCTTTCTTT
CASSQFTEAFF
>.|TRBV6-6|TRBJ1-4|TRBD1
TGTGCCAGCAGTACAGGGGTACTAGGTGAAAAACTGTTTTTT
CASSTGVLGEKLFF
>once|TRBV13|TRBJ2-2|.
TGTGCCAGCAGCCGAGTAGGGCTAGTGAACACCGGGGAGCTGTTTTTT
CASSRVGLVNTGELFF
>.|TRBV25-1|TRBJ1-2|.
TGTGCCAGCCGCGGCTATGGCTACACCTTC
CASRGYGYTF
>once|TRBV5-1|TRBJ1-1|TRBD1
TGCGCCAGCAGGGTCGGGACAGTGAACACTGAAGCTTTCTTT
CASRVGTVNTEAFF
>.|TRBV7-6|TRBJ2-7|.
TGTGCCAGCAGCTTATATCGGACAGAGAACGAGCAGTACTTC
CASSLYRTENEQYF
>.|TRBV27|TRBJ1-5|.
TGTGCCAGCAGTTTCTTGGGACCTTATCAGCCCCAGCATTTT
CASSFLGPYQPQHF
>many|TRBV7-2|TRBJ2-7|.
TGTGCCAGCAGCGTTTGGGCCGGGCCCTACGAGCAGTACTTC
CASSVWAGPYEQYF